This TCR beta chain appears in the sequencing data of a study of T cell changes during pregnancy in multiple sclerosis. Profiled with immunoSEQ multiplex PCR; TCRdb holds only in-frame clones, not every one. The table includes tens of thousands of clones, 85% to 95% detected once. V lost 3 bases and J 5 bases, leaving 13 bases between the germline ends. The CDR3 runs 15 residues. Per the germline V gene, CDR1 is MRHNA and CDR2 is SNTAGT. This receptor was obtained from a female donor with multiple sclerosis, enrolled in a pregnancy study. This chain connects TRBV6-4 to TRBJ2-2, with D perhaps TRBD2 (6 bases). Sequenced material: CD4+ T cells from peripheral blood mononuclear cells, taken in the third trimester of pregnancy. The CDR3 DNA reads TGTGCCAGCAGTGAAATCGGGGGTTGGACCGGGGAGCTGTTTTTT. As protein: CASSEIGGWTGELFF.